The rows below give T cell receptor beta chains drawn from one sample of a study of blood T cell repertoires in COVID-19. Using immunoSEQ multiplex PCR, the repertoire was profiled, and TCRdb retains in-frame clones only, with some absent. The sample has roughly 110,000 clones, approximately 81% seen once. The sequenced sample consisted of peripheral blood. These TCRs come from a man between 40 and 49 years old with acute or convalescent COVID-19. Both conserved end residues are part of each CDR3. The D gene is left open where the match is weak. Not every row has a clone size; where given, it reads once, few, many or a size class.

CDR3 length,V gene,J gene,clone size,D gene,CDR3 DNA,CDR3 protein
12,TRBV28,TRBJ2-1,.,.,TGTGCCAGCAGTTTAAAAAAAATAGAGCAGTTCTTC,CASSLKKIEQFF
11,TRBV20-1,TRBJ2-3,few,.,TGCAGGGTCAGCGACACAGATACGCAGTATTTT,CRVSDTDTQYF
15,TRBV27,TRBJ2-3,.,TRBD1,TGTGCCAGCAGTCCACGGGACAGTGTCACAGATACGCAGTATTTT,CASSPRDSVTDTQYF
15,TRBV5-1,TRBJ2-2,few,.,TGCGCCAGCAGCTTGGTTCAGACTCACACCGGGGAGCTGTTTTTT,CASSLVQTHTGELFF
15,TRBV7-8,TRBJ2-5,.,TRBD1,TGTGCCAGCACCAACCCAGGACAGGGGGGAGAGACCCAGTACTTC,CASTNPGQGGETQYF
12,TRBV7-9,TRBJ1-2,once,.,TGTGCCACCGATAGGGGGAACTATGGCTACACCTTC,CATDRGNYGYTF
19,TRBV3-1/TRBV3-2,TRBJ2-1,.,TRBD2,TGTGCCAGCAGCCAAGTCCCGGGACTAGCGGGAGGCTCCTACAATGAGCAGTTCTTC,CASSQVPGLAGGSYNEQFF
14,TRBV9,TRBJ2-3,.,.,TGTGCCAGCAGCGTAGAGGGGGAAACAGATACGCAGTATTTT,CASSVEGETDTQYF
15,TRBV7-8,TRBJ1-1,.,.,TGTGCCAGCAGCTTAGTAGTCCAGGGAGGCACTGAAGCTTTCTTT,CASSLVVQGGTEAFF
15,TRBV30,TRBJ2-2,.,.,TGTGCCTGGACCCCGGTATCGGGACTCACCGGGGAGCTGTTTTTT,CAWTPVSGLTGELFF
15,TRBV2,TRBJ1-2,.,TRBD1,TGTGCCAGCAGTCGACAGGGGATAGCTAACTATGGCTACACCTTC,CASSRQGIANYGYTF
13,TRBV18,TRBJ2-3,.,.,TGTGCCAGCTCACCACGGGGGGCAGATACGCAGTATTTT,CASSPRGADTQYF
13,TRBV5-1,TRBJ1-1,few,.,TGCGCCAGCAGCCCCCGGGGGAACACTGAAGCTTTCTTT,CASSPRGNTEAFF
15,TRBV18,TRBJ1-1,.,.,TGTGCCAGCTCACCACTGGGCCGGGGTAGGACTGAAGCTTTCTTT,CASSPLGRGRTEAFF
14,TRBV11-3,TRBJ2-3,.,.,TGTGCCAGCAGCTTAAGTCCCACTCAAGATACGCAGTATTTT,CASSLSPTQDTQYF
15,TRBV6-1,TRBJ2-1,.,TRBD1,TGTGCCAGCAGTGATTTGGGGACAGGGGTAAATGAGCAGTTCTTC,CASSDLGTGVNEQFF
14,TRBV5-4,TRBJ1-1,.,.,TGTGCCAGCAGCTTGGGACATCCGAGCTCTGAAGCTTTCTTT,CASSLGHPSSEAFF
12,TRBV24-1,TRBJ2-7,.,.,TGTGCCACCAGTGACGGGTCCTACGAGCAGTACTTC,CATSDGSYEQYF
13,TRBV6-2/TRBV6-3,TRBJ1-2,.,.,TGTGCCAGCAGTTACTCCTCTAACTATGGCTACACCTTC,CASSYSSNYGYTF
16,TRBV2,TRBJ2-2,.,.,TGTGCCAGCAGTGAAGGGTGGGGCGAGGACACCGGGGAGCTGTTTTTT,CASSEGWGEDTGELFF
14,TRBV5-4,TRBJ1-4,.,.,TGTGCCAGCAGCTTGAGACAGAGTAATGAAAAACTGTTTTTT,CASSLRQSNEKLFF
14,TRBV7-8,TRBJ1-5,.,.,TGTGCCAGCAGCTTAATCGGGGGTTATCGGCCCCAGCATTTT,CASSLIGGYRPQHF
15,TRBV10-2,TRBJ2-3,.,TRBD1,TGCGCCAGCAGTGAGAGGGGGCCCGGCACAGATACGCAGTATTTT,CASSERGPGTDTQYF
16,TRBV10-1,TRBJ1-6,few,.,TGCGCCAGCAGCCTCAAAACACCCATATATAATTCACCCCTCCACTTT,CASSLKTPIYNSPLHF
17,TRBV7-8,TRBJ1-1,.,.,TGTGCCAGCAGCATTTACCTACAGGGTTGGGGAAGCACTGAAGCTTTCTTT,CASSIYLQGWGSTEAFF